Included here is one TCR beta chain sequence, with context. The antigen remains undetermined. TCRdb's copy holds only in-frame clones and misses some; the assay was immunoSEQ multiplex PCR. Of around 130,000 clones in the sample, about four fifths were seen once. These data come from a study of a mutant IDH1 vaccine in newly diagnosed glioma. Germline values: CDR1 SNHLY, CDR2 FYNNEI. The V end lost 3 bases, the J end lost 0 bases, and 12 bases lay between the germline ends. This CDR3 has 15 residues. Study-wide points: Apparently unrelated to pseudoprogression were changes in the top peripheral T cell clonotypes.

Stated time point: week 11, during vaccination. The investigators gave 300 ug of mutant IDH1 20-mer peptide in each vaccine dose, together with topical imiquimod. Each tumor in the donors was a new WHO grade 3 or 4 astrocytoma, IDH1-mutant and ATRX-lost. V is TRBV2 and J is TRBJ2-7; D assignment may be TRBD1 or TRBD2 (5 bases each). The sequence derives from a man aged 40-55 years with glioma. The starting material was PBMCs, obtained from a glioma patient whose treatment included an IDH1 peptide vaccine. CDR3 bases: TGTGCCAGCAGTGAGGGGGACCCATTCTCCTACGAGCAGTACTTC. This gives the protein CASSEGDPFSYEQYF.